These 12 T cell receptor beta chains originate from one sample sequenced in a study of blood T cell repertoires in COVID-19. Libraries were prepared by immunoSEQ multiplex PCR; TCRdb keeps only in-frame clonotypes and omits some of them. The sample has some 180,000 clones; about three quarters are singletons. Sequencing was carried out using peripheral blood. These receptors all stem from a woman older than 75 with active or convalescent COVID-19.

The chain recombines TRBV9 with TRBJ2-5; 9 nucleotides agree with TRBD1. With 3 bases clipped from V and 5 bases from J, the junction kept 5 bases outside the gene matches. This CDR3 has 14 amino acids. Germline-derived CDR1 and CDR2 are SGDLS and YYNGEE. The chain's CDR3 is CASSATGGWETQYF. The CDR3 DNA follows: TGTGCCAGCAGCGCCACAGGGGGCTGGGAGACCCAGTACTTC.

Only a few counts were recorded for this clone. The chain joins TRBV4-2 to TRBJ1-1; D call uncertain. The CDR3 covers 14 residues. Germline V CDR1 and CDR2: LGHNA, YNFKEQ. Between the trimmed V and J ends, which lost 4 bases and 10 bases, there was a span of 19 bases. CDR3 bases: TGTGCCAGCAGCCCCGGTCCGACACCCGATGGAGCTTTCTTT. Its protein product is CASSPGPTPDGAFF.

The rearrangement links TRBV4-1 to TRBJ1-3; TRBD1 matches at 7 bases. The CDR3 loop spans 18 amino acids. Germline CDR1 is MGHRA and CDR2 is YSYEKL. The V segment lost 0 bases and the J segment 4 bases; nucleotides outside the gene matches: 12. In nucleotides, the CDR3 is TGCGCCAGCAGCCAAGATTCGGGGGTACAGGGGAACGGAAACACCATATATTTT. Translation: CASSQDSGVQGNGNTIYF.

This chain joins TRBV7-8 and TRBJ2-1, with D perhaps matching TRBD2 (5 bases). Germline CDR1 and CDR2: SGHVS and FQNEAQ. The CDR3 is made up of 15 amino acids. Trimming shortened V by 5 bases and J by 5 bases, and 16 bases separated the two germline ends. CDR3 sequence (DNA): TGTGCCAGCAGCCCGGCGGAGCGGAGGAACAATGAGCAGTTCTTC. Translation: CASSPAERRNNEQFF.

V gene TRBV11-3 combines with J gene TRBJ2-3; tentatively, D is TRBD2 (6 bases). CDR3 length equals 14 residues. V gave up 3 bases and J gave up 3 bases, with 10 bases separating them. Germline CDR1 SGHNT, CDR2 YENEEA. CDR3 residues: CASSFGGATDTQYF. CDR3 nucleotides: TGTGCCAGCAGCTTTGGCGGGGCTACAGATACGCAGTATTTT.

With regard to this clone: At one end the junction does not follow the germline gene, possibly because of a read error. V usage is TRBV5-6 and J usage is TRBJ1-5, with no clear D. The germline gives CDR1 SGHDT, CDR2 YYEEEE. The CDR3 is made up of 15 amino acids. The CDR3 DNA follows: TGTGCCAGTAGCTTGGCCGGAGGGAGAAGTCAGCCCCAGCATTTT. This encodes CASSLAGGRSQPQHF.

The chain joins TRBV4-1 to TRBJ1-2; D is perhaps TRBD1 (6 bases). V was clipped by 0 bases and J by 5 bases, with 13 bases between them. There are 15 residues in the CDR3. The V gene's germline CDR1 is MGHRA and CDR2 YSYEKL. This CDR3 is CASSQEPQGGYGYTF. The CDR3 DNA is TGCGCCAGCAGCCAAGAACCACAGGGTGGTTATGGCTACACCTTC.

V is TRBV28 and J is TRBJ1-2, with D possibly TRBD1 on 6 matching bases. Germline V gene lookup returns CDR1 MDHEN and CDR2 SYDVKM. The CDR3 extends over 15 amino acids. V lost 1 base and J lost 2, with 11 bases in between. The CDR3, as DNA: TGTGCCAGCAGTTTATTTACAGGACAGAACTATGGCTACACCTTC. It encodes CASSLFTGQNYGYTF.

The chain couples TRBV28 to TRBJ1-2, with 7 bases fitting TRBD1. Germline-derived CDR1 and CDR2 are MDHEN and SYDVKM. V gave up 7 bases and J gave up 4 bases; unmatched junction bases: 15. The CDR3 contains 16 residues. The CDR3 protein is CASTSGFYRGGYGYTF. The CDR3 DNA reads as TGTGCCAGCACCTCGGGATTCTACAGGGGTGGCTATGGCTACACCTTC.

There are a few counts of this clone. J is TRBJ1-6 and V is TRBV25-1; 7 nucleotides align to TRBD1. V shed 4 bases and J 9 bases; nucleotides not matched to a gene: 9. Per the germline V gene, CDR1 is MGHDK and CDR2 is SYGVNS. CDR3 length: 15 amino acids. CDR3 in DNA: TGTGCCAGCAGTGCGTCCGGGACAGAAGCTTCACCCCTCCACTTT. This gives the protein CASSASGTEASPLHF.

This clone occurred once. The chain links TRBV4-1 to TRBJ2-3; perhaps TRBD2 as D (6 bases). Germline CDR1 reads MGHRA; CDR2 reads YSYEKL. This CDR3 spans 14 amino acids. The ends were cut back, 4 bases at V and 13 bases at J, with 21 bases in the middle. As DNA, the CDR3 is TGCGCCAGCAGCCCTAGGGTAGCGGTGACTAAGAAGTATTTT. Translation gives CASSPRVAVTKKYF.

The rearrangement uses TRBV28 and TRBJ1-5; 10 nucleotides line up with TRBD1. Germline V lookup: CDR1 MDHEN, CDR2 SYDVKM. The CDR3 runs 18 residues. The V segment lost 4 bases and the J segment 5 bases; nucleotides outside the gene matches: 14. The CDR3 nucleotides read TGTGCCAGCAGTTCCCCAAAATCGACAGGGGGCTGGGATCAGCCCCAGCATTTT. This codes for CASSSPKSTGGWDQPQHF.